This T cell receptor (beta chain) was identified in a study of blood T cell repertoires in COVID-19. Clones were sequenced by immunoSEQ multiplex PCR, and TCRdb holds only the in-frame ones, with some missing. The table records roughly 220,000 clones, roughly 85% of them present only once. CDR3 length equals 11 residues. The germline V gene has CDR1 LNHDA and CDR2 SQIVND (reference sequence). About this clone itself: At one boundary the junction diverges from the germline segment, which might be a read error.

The source of this sequence is a woman in her thirties or forties with acute COVID-19. Material: PBMCs or T cells enriched from blood (not recorded which). The chain employs TRBV19 and TRBJ1-2; D gene unclear. The CDR3 protein is CASSIARSLVF. CDR3 in DNA: TGTGCCAGTAGTATAGCCCGGTCCCTAGTCTTC.